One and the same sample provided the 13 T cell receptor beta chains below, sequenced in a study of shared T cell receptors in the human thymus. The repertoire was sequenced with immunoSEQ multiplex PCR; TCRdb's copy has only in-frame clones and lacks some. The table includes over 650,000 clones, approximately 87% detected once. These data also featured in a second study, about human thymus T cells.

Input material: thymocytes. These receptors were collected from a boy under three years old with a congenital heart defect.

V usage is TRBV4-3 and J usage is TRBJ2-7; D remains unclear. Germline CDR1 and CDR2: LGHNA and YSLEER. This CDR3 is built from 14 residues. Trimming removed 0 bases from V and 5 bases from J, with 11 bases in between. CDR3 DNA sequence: TGCGCCAGCAGCCAAGAAGCGAGTGAGGACGAGCAGTACTTC. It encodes CASSQEASEDEQYF.

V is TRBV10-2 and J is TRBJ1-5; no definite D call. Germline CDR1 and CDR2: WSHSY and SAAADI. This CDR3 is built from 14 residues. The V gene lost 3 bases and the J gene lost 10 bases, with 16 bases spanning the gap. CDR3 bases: TGCGCCAGCAGTGACGCCTCTTGGACTCCACCCCAGCATTTT. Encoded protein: CASSDASWTPPQHF.

CDR3 bases: TGTGCCACCCACAGGGGTGTTAATGAAAAACTGTTTTTT. Encoded protein: CATHRGVNEKLFF. The rearrangement joins TRBV10-3 to TRBJ1-4; 7 bases are a match to TRBD1. Germline lookup yields CDR1 ENHRY and CDR2 SYGVKD. V was pared by 10 bases and J by 4 bases, with 6 bases of the junction left unmatched. The CDR3 is 13 amino acids.

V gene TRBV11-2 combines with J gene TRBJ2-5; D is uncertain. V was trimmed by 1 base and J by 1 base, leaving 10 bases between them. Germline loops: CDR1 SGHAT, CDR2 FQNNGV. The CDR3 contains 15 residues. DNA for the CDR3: TGTGCCAGCAGCTTAGGACAAGCCCCCCAAGAGACCCAGTACTTC. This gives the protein CASSLGQAPQETQYF.

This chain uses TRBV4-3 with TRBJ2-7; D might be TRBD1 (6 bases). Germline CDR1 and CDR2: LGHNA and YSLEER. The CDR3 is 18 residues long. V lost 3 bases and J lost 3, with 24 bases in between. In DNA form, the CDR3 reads TGCGCCAGCAGCCAGTCCCCCCACAGGGAATCCCCCGGCTACGAGCAGTACTTC. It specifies CASSQSPHRESPGYEQYF.

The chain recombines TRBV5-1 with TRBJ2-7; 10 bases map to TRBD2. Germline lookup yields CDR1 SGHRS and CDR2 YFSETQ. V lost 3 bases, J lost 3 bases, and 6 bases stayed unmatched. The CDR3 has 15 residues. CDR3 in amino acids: CASSYSGGRGYEQYF. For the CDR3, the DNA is TGCGCCAGCAGCTATAGCGGGGGGAGGGGCTACGAGCAGTACTTC.

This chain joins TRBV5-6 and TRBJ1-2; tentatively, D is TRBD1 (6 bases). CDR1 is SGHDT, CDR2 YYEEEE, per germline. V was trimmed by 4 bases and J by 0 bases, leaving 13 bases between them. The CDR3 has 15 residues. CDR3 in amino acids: CASSPPTGPNYGYTF. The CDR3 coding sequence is TGTGCCAGCAGCCCGCCGACAGGACCTAACTATGGCTACACCTTC.

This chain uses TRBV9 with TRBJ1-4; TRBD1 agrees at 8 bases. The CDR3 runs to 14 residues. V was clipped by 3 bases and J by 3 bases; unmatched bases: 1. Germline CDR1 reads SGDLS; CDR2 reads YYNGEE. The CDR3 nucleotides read TGTGCCAGCAGCGAGGGACAGGCTAATGAAAAACTGTTTTTT. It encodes CASSEGQANEKLFF.

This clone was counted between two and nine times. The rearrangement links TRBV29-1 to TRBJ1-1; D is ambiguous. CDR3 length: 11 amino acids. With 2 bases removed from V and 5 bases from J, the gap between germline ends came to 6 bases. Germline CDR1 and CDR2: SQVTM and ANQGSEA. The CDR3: CSVEWRTEAFF. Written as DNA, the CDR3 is TGCAGCGTTGAATGGCGGACTGAAGCTTTCTTT.

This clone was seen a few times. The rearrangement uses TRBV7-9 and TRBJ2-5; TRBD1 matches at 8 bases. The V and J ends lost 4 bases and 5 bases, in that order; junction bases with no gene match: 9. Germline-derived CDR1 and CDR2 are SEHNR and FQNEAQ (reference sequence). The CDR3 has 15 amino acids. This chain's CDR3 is CASSSGDRIGETQYF. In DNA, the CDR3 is TGTGCCAGCAGCTCCGGGGACAGGATCGGGGAGACCCAGTACTTC.

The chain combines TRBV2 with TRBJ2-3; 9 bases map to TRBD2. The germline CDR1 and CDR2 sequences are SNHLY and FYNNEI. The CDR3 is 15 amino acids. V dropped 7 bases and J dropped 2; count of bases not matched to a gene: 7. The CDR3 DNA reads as TGTGCCAGCAACGGACTAGCGACCTCCACAGATACGCAGTATTTT. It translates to CASNGLATSTDTQYF.

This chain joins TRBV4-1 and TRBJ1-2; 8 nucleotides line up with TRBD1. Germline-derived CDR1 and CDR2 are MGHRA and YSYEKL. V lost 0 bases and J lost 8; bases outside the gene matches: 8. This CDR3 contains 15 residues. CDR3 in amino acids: CASSQEGGTGEGYTF. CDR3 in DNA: TGCGCCAGCAGCCAAGAGGGGGGGACAGGCGAGGGCTACACCTTC.

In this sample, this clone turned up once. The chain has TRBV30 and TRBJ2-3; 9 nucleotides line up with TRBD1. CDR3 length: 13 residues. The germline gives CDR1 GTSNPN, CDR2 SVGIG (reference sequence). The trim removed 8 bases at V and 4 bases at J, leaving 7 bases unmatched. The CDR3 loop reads CARDRGNADTQYF. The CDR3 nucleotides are TGTGCCAGAGACAGGGGGAACGCAGATACGCAGTATTTT.